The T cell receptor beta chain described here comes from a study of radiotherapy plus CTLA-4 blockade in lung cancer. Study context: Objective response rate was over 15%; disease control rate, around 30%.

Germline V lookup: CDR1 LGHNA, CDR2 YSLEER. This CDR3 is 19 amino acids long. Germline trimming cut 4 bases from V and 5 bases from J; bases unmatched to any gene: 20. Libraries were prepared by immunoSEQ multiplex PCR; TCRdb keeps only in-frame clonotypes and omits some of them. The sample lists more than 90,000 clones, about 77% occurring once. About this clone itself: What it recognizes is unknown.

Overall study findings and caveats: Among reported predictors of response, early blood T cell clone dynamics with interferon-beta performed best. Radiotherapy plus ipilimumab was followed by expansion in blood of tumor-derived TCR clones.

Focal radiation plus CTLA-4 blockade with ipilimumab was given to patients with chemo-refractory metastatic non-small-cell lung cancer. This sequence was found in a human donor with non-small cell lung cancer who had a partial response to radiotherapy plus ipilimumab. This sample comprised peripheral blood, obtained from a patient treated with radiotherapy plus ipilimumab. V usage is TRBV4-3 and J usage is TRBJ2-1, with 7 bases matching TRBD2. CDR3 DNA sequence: TGCGCCAGCAGCCGCCGACTTCAGCGGGGCGTCTTTATAAACAATGAGCAGTTCTTC. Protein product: CASSRRLQRGVFINNEQFF.